This TCR beta chain was obtained from a study of spatial heterogeneity in lung cancer. CDR3 length: 15 amino acids. With V trimmed by 4 bases and J by 6 bases, 7 bases remained unmatched. Germline lookup yields CDR1 SNHLY and CDR2 FYNNEI. This clonotype was counted at least ten times. Its specificity is unknown. General study results and limits: How many expanded intratumoral alpha and beta TCRs were present tracked the tumor mutation count, which was a count of nonsynonymous mutations.

Time point meaning: sample taken at primary tumor resection. Samples were obtained from approximately 72 donors, all untreated early-stage non-small cell lung cancer patients. No cells were sorted before sequencing. The whole RNA sequenced was extracted from tumor, nontumor lung or frozen PBMC. Each CDR3 protein is one row after TCRdb ran MiXCR on the 5' RACE reads. The profile shows about 100,000 distinct CDR3 sequences, 4.4% of them singletons. The rearrangement uses TRBV2 and TRBJ1-5; 9 nucleotides align to TRBD1. The source is a male donor with early-stage non-small cell lung cancer. The material was lung tumor tissue, obtained at surgery. The CDR3 loop reads CASSGVGTGSQPQHF. The CDR3 DNA reads TGTGCCAGCAGTGGGGTCGGGACAGGGAGTCAGCCCCAGCATTTT.